The 20 T cell receptor beta chains presented below share a single source sample, sequenced in a study of blood T cell repertoires in COVID-19. Sequencing used immunoSEQ multiplex PCR; TCRdb keeps in-frame clones, though not all of them. The table has fewer than 350,000 clones, approximately 80% seen once; the top ten hold 2.5% to 3.5%. Sequencing used peripheral blood. All receptors come from a woman aged 60 to 75 with active or convalescent COVID-19.

V usage is TRBV6-6 and J usage is TRBJ1-2; D perhaps matches TRBD1 (6 bases). The length of the CDR3 is 15 residues. The V gene's germline CDR1 is MNHNY and CDR2 SVGAGI (reference sequence). Trimming shortened V by 5 bases and J by 0 bases, and 13 bases separated the two germline ends. The CDR3: CASSTDRSANYGYTF. In nucleotides, the CDR3 is TGTGCCAGCAGTACTGACAGGTCAGCTAACTATGGCTACACCTTC.

J is TRBJ2-1 and V is TRBV19; TRBD2 matches 12 bases. Germline CDR1 is LNHDA and CDR2 is SQIVND (reference sequence). After removal of 5 bases from V and 10 bases from J, the junction contained 12 bases not matched to a gene. The CDR3 totals 16 residues. DNA for the CDR3: TGTGCCAGTAGTGTCTACACTAGCGGGGGGCCCCGGGAGCAGTTCTTC. Its protein is CASSVYTSGGPREQFF.

This clone showed up just a few times. The V and J genes are TRBV10-3 and TRBJ1-6, with 7 positions matching TRBD1. There are 14 residues in the CDR3. Germline V gives CDR1 ENHRY, CDR2 SYGVKD. The V segment lost 10 bases and the J segment 5 bases; nucleotides outside the gene matches: 8. CDR3 nucleotides: TGTGCCAACCGACGGGACAGTAATAATTCACCCCTCCACTTT. Translated: CANRRDSNNSPLHF.

In DNA, the CDR3 is TGTGCCAGCAGTTACTCACATCCGGGACAGGGGTACTCACCCCTCCACTTT. It is translated as CASSYSHPGQGYSPLHF. The chain employs TRBV6-2 or TRBV6-3 and TRBJ1-6; 10 bases are a match to TRBD1. This CDR3 has 17 residues. Germline CDR1 MNHEY, CDR2 SVGEGT. V shed 0 bases, J shed 10 bases, and the junction held 9 bases outside the gene matches.

This chain joins TRBV28 and TRBJ1-1, with 9 bases fitting TRBD1. The CDR3 contains 15 residues. Looked up from germline, CDR1 is MDHEN and CDR2 is SYDVKM. J was trimmed by 4 bases and V by 6 bases; bases with no gene match: 9. This chain's CDR3 is CASRRGTGFGTEAFF. CDR3 DNA: TGTGCCAGCAGGCGCGGGACAGGGTTCGGCACTGAAGCTTTCTTT.

In this sample, this clone turned up once. V usage is TRBV7-8 and J usage is TRBJ2-3; 10 positions agree with TRBD2. Trimming removed 5 bases from V and 1 base from J; junction bases left unmatched: 3. In germline, CDR1 is SGHVS, CDR2 FQNEAQ. The CDR3 consists of 15 residues. DNA of the CDR3: TGTGCCAGCAGCACCGGGACTAGCGGCACAGATACGCAGTATTTT. The encoded protein is CASSTGTSGTDTQYF.

This clone turned up a few times. V and J are TRBV6-5 and TRBJ2-7, with TRBD1 identical over 8 bases. Germline V gene sequence: CDR1 MNHEY, CDR2 SVGAGI. CDR3 length: 15 residues. V lost 6 bases and J lost 2; bases outside the gene matches: 9. This CDR3 reads CASRHPGGVTYEQYF. CDR3 nucleotide sequence: TGTGCCAGCAGGCACCCAGGGGGCGTGACCTACGAGCAGTACTTC.

This clone was picked up a small number of times. The chain couples TRBV6-5 to TRBJ1-4; D call uncertain. Per the germline V gene, CDR1 is MNHEY and CDR2 is SVGAGI. The CDR3 extends over 12 amino acids. The germline V and J ends were trimmed by 10 bases and 0 bases, with 6 bases remaining between them. The chain's CDR3 is CATSPTNEKLFF. CDR3 sequence (DNA): TGTGCCACCTCTCCAACTAATGAAAAACTGTTTTTT.

In this sample, this clone turned up once. This chain uses TRBV4-3 with TRBJ1-2; perhaps TRBD1 as D (6 bases). Germline V gene data show CDR1 as LGHNA and CDR2 as YSLEER. The CDR3 is 16 amino acids. V lost 0 bases to trimming and J lost 1 base, with 12 bases between them. The CDR3 is CASSQEYGQSNYGYTF. In DNA form, the CDR3 reads TGCGCCAGCAGCCAAGAGTACGGACAGAGTAACTATGGCTACACCTTC.

The CDR3: CASSSRDKTQYF. CDR3 bases: TGTGCCAGCAGTTCCCGAGATAAGACCCAGTACTTC. V is TRBV6-6 and J is TRBJ2-5; no definite D call. This CDR3 is 12 amino acids long. Looked up from germline, CDR1 is MNHNY and CDR2 is SVGAGI (reference sequence). V lost 4 bases and J lost 6, with 9 bases in between.

The J gene is TRBJ1-5, the V gene TRBV5-8; D ambiguous. CDR1 and CDR2 (germline): SGHTS, YDEGEE. This CDR3 is 11 amino acids long. The germline V and J ends were trimmed by 2 bases and 13 bases, with 10 bases remaining between them. CDR3 bases: TGTGCCAGCAGCTTTTCCGGGGATCAGCATTTT. This translates into CASSFSGDQHF.

The chain has TRBV7-2 and TRBJ1-5; TRBD1 might be the D (6 bases). V was cut by 3 bases and J by 7 bases, with 10 bases left in between. The CDR3 is 13 residues long. CDR1 and CDR2 (germline): SGHTA, FQGNSA. The CDR3 DNA sequence: TGTGCCAGCAGCTTTTGGGGGCCACAGCCCCAGCATTTT. Translating gives CASSFWGPQPQHF.

The chain joins TRBV2 to TRBJ2-1, with 9 nucleotides matching TRBD1. The junction had 6 bases not matched to a gene; V was cut back by 7 bases and J by 2 bases. Per the germline V gene, CDR1 is SNHLY and CDR2 is FYNNEI. There are 15 residues in the CDR3. In DNA form, the CDR3 reads TGTGCCAGCAACCCGGACAGGGGCCCCTACAATGAGCAGTTCTTC. Translation gives CASNPDRGPYNEQFF.

V and J are TRBV24-1 and TRBJ1-1; TRBD1 matches 9 bases. The CDR3 sequence is 17 residues long. Germline trimming cut 2 bases from V and 1 base from J; bases unmatched to any gene: 7. CDR1 KGHDR and CDR2 SFDVKD come from the germline V gene. CDR3 DNA: TGTGCCACCAGTGATTCTACGGGACAGGGCCCGAACACTGAAGCTTTCTTT. This translates into CATSDSTGQGPNTEAFF.

This clone was found a few times. V is TRBV2 and J is TRBJ2-7, with D unclear. Germline V gene sequence: CDR1 SNHLY, CDR2 FYNNEI. The CDR3 spans 14 residues. Deletions cut 2 bases from V and 6 bases from J, with 14 bases between. CDR3 sequence (DNA): TGTGCCAGCAGTGAAAGATCGGTCGGTTTCGAGCAGTACTTC. Its protein product is CASSERSVGFEQYF.

The genes are TRBV14 and TRBJ1-4; D is possibly TRBD1 (6 bases). V shed 4 bases and J shed 5 bases, with 8 bases lying between them. This CDR3 contains 13 residues. Germline V gene sequence: CDR1 SGHDN, CDR2 FVKESK. In DNA, the CDR3 is TGTGCCAGCAGCCGGACAGTAAATGAAAAACTGTTTTTT. Translating gives CASSRTVNEKLFF.

The CDR3 loop reads CASSQLPVGQFYEQYF. The DNA for the CDR3 is TGTGCCAGCAGCCAGTTACCCGTCGGACAGTTCTACGAGCAGTACTTC. V and J are TRBV3-1 (or the pseudogene TRBV3-2) and TRBJ2-7; TRBD1 is a possible D gene (6 bases). The CDR3 contains 16 residues. Germline assignment: CDR1 LGHDT and CDR2 YNNKEL (reference sequence). Deletions cut 3 bases from V and 3 bases from J, with 18 bases between.

V gene TRBV21-1 combines with J gene TRBJ1-2; TRBD1 is the table's D call and was not checked against the DNA. TRBV21-1 is annotated as a pseudogene. CDR3 length: 19 amino acids. CDR3 residues: CASSDASGTQGRYNYGYTF. As DNA, the CDR3 is TGTGCCAGCAGCGATGCGTCCGGGACACAAGGGCGGTATAACTATGGCTACACCTTC.

The rearrangement links TRBV24-1 to TRBJ2-3; 9 bases are shared with TRBD2. The V segment lost 9 bases and the J segment 3 bases; nucleotides outside the gene matches: 9. Per the germline V gene, CDR1 is KGHDR and CDR2 is SFDVKD. This CDR3 has 15 amino acids. CDR3 nucleotide sequence: TGTGCCACCCCGGGGAGCGGGGGGAGGACAGATACGCAGTATTTT. Its protein product is CATPGSGGRTDTQYF.

This chain uses TRBV18 with TRBJ2-5; D unclear. CDR3 length: 14 amino acids. Trimming left V 6 bases short and J 2 bases short, with 13 bases between. CDR1 is KGHSH, CDR2 LQKENI, per germline. In DNA form, the CDR3 reads TGTGCCAGCTCCCCTCCAATGACTCAAGAGACCCAGTACTTC. Amino acids: CASSPPMTQETQYF.